This T cell receptor beta chain comes out of a study of technical replicates of blood from several donors. The assay was immunoSEQ multiplex PCR, and TCRdb's table has in-frame clones only and misses some. The sample has roughly 72,000 clones; around 94% are singletons. V shed 5 bases and J 4 bases; nucleotides not matched to a gene: 8. This CDR3 has 15 amino acids. Germline-derived CDR1 and CDR2 are SGHRS and YFSETQ. V usage is TRBV5-1 and J usage is TRBJ1-4; 7 bases agree with TRBD1. The sample was T cells isolated from PBMCs. This clonotype was sampled from a human donor in good health. The CDR3 sequence: CASSKEGAVNEKLFF. CDR3 bases: TGCGCCAGCAGTAAGGAGGGGGCAGTTAATGAAAAACTGTTTTTT.